This T cell receptor beta chain came from a study of shared clonotypes between healthy human individuals. V dropped 4 bases and J dropped 6; count of bases not matched to a gene: 5. The V gene's germline CDR1 is LGHNA and CDR2 YSLEER. CDR3 length equals 15 residues. Comment on this clone: The antigen remains undetermined.

Combining CD45RO+ cells with CCR7-negative CD45RA+ TemRA cells gave CD8 memory. Using immunoSEQ multiplex PCR, the repertoire was profiled, and TCRdb retains in-frame clones only, with some absent. Here the sample spans a few hundred thousand clones, more than 75% being singletons. Study-wide points: Across a handful of donors, naive CD4 shared 5% to 5.5%, naive CD8 under 4%, memory CD4 roughly 2.5%, memory CD8 about 0.4%.

Sequences were obtained from memory CD8+ T cells sorted from blood. The subset here: CD45RO+ cells pooled with CCR7-negative TemRA cells. V and J are TRBV4-3 and TRBJ2-3, with 12 bases aligning to TRBD2. The source of this sequence is a man aged 18 to 30 in good health. The CDR3 DNA reads TGCGCCAGCAGCCCACGACTAGCGGGAGCTGATACGCAGTATTTT. Encoded protein: CASSPRLAGADTQYF.